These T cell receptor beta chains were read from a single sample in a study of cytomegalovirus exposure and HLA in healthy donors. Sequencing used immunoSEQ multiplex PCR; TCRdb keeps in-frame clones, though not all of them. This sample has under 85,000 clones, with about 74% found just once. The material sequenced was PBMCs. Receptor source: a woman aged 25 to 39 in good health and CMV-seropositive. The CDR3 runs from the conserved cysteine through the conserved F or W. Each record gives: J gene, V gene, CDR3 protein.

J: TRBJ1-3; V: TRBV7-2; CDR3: CSASSGNTIYF
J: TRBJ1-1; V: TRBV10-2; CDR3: CASSEVPRNTEAFF
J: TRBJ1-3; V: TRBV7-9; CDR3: CASSYLQGVLGNTIYF
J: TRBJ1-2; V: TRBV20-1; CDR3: CSARGFRGSTF
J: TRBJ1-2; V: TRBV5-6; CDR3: CASSLPGGLPYGYTF
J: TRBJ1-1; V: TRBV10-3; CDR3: CAISSLSANTEAFF
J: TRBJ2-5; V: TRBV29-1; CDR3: CSVAREGRFGTQYF
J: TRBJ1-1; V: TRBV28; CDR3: CASDRGLSRAEAFF
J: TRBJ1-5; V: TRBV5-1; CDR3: CASSFDGSGQPQHF
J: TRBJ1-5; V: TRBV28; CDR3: CASTPGTGDQPQHF
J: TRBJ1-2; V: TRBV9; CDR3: CASSPQAGLHGYTF
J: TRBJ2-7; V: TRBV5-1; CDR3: CASSLQDTYEQYF
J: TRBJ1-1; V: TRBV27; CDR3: CASSPRTVFDTEAFF
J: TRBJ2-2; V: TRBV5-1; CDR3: CASSWGQGVTGELFF
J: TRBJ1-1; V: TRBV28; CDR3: CASRVGGRTEAFF
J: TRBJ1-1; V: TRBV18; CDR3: CASSPQGLSTEAFF
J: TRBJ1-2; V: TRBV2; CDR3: CASLSPGGYNGYTF
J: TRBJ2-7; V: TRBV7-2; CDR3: CASNVVEGDEQYF
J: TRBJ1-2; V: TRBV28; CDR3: CASSLGDRMNGYTF
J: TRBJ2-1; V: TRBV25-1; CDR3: CASSEAQSDEQFF
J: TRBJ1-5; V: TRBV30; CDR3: CAWSVMGQGHQPQHF
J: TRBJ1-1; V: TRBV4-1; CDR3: CASSQDAGPTEAFF
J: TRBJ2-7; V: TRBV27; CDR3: CASRLLGDSSYEQYF
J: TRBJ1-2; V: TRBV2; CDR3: CASNAGTGINYGYTF
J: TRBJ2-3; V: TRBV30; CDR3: CAWSYTDTQYF
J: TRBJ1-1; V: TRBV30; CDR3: CAWRNQMNTEAFF
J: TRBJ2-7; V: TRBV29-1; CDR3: CSVERQGDEQYF
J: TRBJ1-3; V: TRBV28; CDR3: CASSLLGASGNTIYF
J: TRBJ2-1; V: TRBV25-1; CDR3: CASSGGYNEQFF
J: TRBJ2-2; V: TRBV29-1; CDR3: CSVGQGEGTNTGELFF
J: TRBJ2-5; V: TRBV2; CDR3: CASSEREVGTQYF
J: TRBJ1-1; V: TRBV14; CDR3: CASSVNRGLNTEAFF
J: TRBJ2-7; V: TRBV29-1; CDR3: CSVGSLSYEQYF
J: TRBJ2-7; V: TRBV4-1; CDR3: CASSQVGLAQDEQYF
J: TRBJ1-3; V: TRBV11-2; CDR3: CASSLQGLPTGNTIYF
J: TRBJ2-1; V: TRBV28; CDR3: CASSPGQYWNSYNEQFF
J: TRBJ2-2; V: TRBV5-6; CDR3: CASSVDRYTGELFF
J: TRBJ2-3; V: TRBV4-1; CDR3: CASSQDRGRDRGDTQYF
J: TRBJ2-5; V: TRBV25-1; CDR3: CASSENRLAGEQYF
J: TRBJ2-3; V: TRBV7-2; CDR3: CASSLRASGRSTDTQYF
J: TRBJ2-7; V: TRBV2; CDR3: CASRGGTSEAYEQYF
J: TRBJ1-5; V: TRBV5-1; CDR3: CASSPKGDQPQHF
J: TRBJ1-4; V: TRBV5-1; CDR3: CASSKTGSNEKLFF
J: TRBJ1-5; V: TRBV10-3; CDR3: CAISEITGYPQHF
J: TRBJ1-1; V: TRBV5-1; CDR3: CASSFQGVGAFF
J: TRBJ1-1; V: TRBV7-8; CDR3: CASSPGQGTEAFF
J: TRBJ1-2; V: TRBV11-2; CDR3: CASSSAQQTGGAYYGYTF
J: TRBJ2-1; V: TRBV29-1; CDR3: CSVEDRERLAGGAYNEQFF
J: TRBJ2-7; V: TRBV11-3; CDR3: CASSSGLAGERVPGSYEQYF
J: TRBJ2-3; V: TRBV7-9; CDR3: CASSPLPDTQYF
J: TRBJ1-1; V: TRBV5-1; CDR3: CASSPGQGLEAFF
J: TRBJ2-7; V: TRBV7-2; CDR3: CASSLRTSGSYEQYF
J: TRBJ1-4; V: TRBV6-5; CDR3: CASSLGGRGEKLFF
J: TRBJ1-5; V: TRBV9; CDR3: CASSVGGNSNQPQHF
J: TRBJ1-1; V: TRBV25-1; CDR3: CASRTITEAFF